The 20 T cell receptor beta chains below were found in one sample sequenced in a study of CD8+ T cells in alopecia areata (dated by TCRdb to the late 2010s). Receptor libraries were prepared by the immunoSEQ multiplex PCR assay. RNA was extracted from all samples and reverse transcribed into cDNA, which served as template for TCR sequencing. TCRdb mirrors the immuneACCESS table, restricted to in-frame sequences. Some clones are absent from its copies; in checked studies, under half trace to an unresolved V gene, and the reason for the others is unknown. This sample comprises approximately 300,000 clones, 58% of them detected only once. Over 1.5% of the sample rests with the top ten. The intended sense of this specimen's time point label: less than 30 weeks on oral tofacitinib. The treatment or condition tag for this specimen amounts to: oral pan-JAK inhibitor, 5-10 mg twice daily. Source: CD4+ T cells sorted from blood, taken at week 24, from a patient treated with tofacitinib. The receptors originated from a human donor with alopecia areata.

The chain links TRBV4-2 to TRBJ2-3; TRBD2 might be the D (5 bases). Deletions cut 0 bases from V and 2 bases from J, with 9 bases between. Germline lookup yields CDR1 LGHNA and CDR2 YNFKEQ. The CDR3 sequence is 15 residues long. CDR3 amino acids: CASSQDLTTTDTQYF. CDR3 nucleotides: TGTGCCAGCAGCCAAGATCTGACTACCACAGATACGCAGTATTTT.

Only a few counts were recorded for this clone. The CDR3 reads CASSLERETDTQYF. The CDR3 region has the DNA TGCGCCAGCAGCTTGGAAAGGGAGACAGATACGCAGTATTTT. The rearrangement links TRBV5-1 to TRBJ2-3; a weak D match, TRBD2 (5 bases). This CDR3 region has 14 residues. Trimming shortened V by 0 bases and J by 3 bases, and 8 bases separated the two germline ends. From germline, CDR1 is SGHRS and CDR2 YFSETQ.

About this clone: Distinct nucleotide sequences in the sample also encode this CDR3. V gene TRBV5-4 combines with J gene TRBJ2-5; the match to TRBD2 covers 8 bases. Germline CDR1 and CDR2: SGHNT and YYREEE (reference sequence). CDR3 length: 14 residues. J gave up 1 base and V 5 bases, and 4 bases lay outside the gene matches. The CDR3 loop reads CASRSGGLQETQYF. The CDR3 DNA reads as TGTGCCAGCAGGAGCGGGGGCCTCCAAGAGACCCAGTACTTC.

This clone was seen a few times. This chain uses TRBV4-1 with TRBJ2-5, with D possibly being TRBD2 (6 bases). The germline CDR1 and CDR2 sequences are MGHRA and YSYEKL. This CDR3 is 15 amino acids long. V was pared by 1 base and J by 4 bases, with 13 bases between. CDR3 nucleotides: TGCGCCAGCAGCCAAGGGCGGGGACTCGGAGAGACCCAGTACTTC. This codes for CASSQGRGLGETQYF.

The V call is TRBV18, the J call TRBJ2-1, with 13 bases identical to TRBD2. Germline V lookup: CDR1 KGHSH, CDR2 LQKENI. J gave up 5 bases and V 0 bases, and 16 bases lay outside the gene matches. The CDR3 contains 21 residues. DNA of the CDR3: TGTGCCAGCTCACCACCGACGTTCGGGACTAGCGGGGCGAGAGGTAACAATGAGCAGTTCTTC. This gives the protein CASSPPTFGTSGARGNNEQFF. Looking up the rest from reference TRBV18 and TRBJ2-1 gives the full variable domain: NAGVMQNPRHLVRRRGQEARLRCSPMKGHSHVYWYRQLPEEGLKFMVYLQKENIIDESGMPKERFSAEFPKEGPSILRIQQVVRGDSAAYFCASSPPTFGTSGARGNNEQFFGPGTRLTVL.

The chain employs TRBV6-6 and TRBJ1-5; tentative D call: TRBD1 (5 bases). The CDR3 has 15 amino acids. Germline assignment: CDR1 MNHNY and CDR2 SVGAGI (reference sequence). The V gene lost 7 bases and the J gene lost 6 bases, with 19 bases spanning the gap. This CDR3 is CASTGNEGVRQPQHF. The DNA for the CDR3 is TGTGCCAGCACGGGCAATGAAGGGGTTCGTCAGCCCCAGCATTTT.

The chain joins TRBV5-1 to TRBJ2-3, with D unresolved. CDR1 and CDR2 from the germline V gene are SGHRS and YFSETQ. V gave up 2 bases and J gave up 4 bases, with 11 bases separating them. The CDR3 loop spans 14 amino acids. CDR3: CASSLSSSPDTQYF. The CDR3 bases are TGCGCCAGCAGCTTATCCAGTTCCCCAGATACGCAGTATTTT.

The chain joins TRBV7-2 to TRBJ2-7; D is unresolved. Between the trimmed V and J ends, which lost 5 bases and 3 bases, there was a span of 8 bases. The CDR3 runs 12 residues. Germline loops: CDR1 SGHTA, CDR2 FQGNSA. The CDR3 sequence is CASSPTHYEQYF. The CDR3 bases are TGTGCCAGCAGCCCAACCCACTACGAGCAGTACTTC.

The V call is TRBV6-5, the J call TRBJ2-5, with D unclear. The germline V gene has CDR1 MNHEY and CDR2 SVGAGI. Between the trimmed V and J ends, which lost 8 bases and 0 bases, there was a span of 10 bases. This CDR3 is 13 amino acids long. The CDR3 reads CASGDGNQETQYF. The DNA of the CDR3 is TGTGCCAGCGGCGACGGAAACCAAGAGACCCAGTACTTC.

This clone has a single count. This chain connects TRBV4-3 to TRBJ1-1; D not certain. The germline CDR1 and CDR2 sequences are LGHNA and YSLEER. The CDR3 runs to 14 residues. V was shortened by 1 base and J by 1 base, with 7 bases between the two germline ends. CDR3 residues: CASSQVGANTEAFF. CDR3 DNA sequence: TGCGCCAGCAGCCAAGTGGGAGCGAACACTGAAGCTTTCTTT.

The CDR3 DNA is TGCAGCGGGACGAGGGCAGGTGGGACCTATGGCTACACCTTC. It translates to CSGTRAGGTYGYTF. The chain combines TRBV29-1 with TRBJ1-2, with D possibly being TRBD1 (5 bases). The CDR3 has 14 amino acids. The germline CDR1 and CDR2 sequences are SQVTM and ANQGSEA. Deletions cut 7 bases from V and 4 bases from J, with 19 bases between.

This chain links TRBV20-1 with TRBJ1-5; perhaps TRBD1 as D (5 bases). The germline CDR1 and CDR2 sequences are DFQATT and SNEGSKA (reference sequence). The CDR3 covers 11 residues. V lost 5 bases to trimming and J lost 6 bases, with 8 bases between them. The chain's CDR3 is CSAGGGQPQHF. The CDR3 DNA reads as TGCAGTGCTGGGGGGGGTCAGCCCCAGCATTTT.

The CDR3 DNA is TGTGCCAGCTCCCTCCAGGGACCTGGGGCCAACGTCCTGACTTTC. Its protein is CASSLQGPGANVLTF. V and J are TRBV18 and TRBJ2-6, with D possibly called TRBD1 or TRBD2 (5 bases each). The CDR3 totals 15 residues. Between the trimmed V and J ends, which lost 6 bases and 2 bases, there was a span of 11 bases. Germline V gives CDR1 KGHSH, CDR2 LQKENI.

The gene calls are TRBV4-3 and TRBJ2-1; 7 nucleotides align to TRBD2. Germline CDR1 LGHNA, CDR2 YSLEER. The CDR3 sequence is 17 residues long. V trimming: 1 base; J trimming: 0 bases; junction bases outside the gene matches: 6. DNA of the CDR3: TGCGCCAGCAGCCAAGTACAGCGGGGTCGCTCCTACAATGAGCAGTTCTTC. Its protein product is CASSQVQRGRSYNEQFF.

Only a few counts were recorded for this clone. V and J are TRBV11-2 and TRBJ2-1; tentative D call: TRBD1 (7 bases). Trimming cost V 5 bases and J 7 bases, with 18 bases left between them. This CDR3 comprises 15 residues. CDR1 is SGHAT and CDR2 is FQNNGV in the germline V gene. Here the CDR3 reads CASSDRGTAYNEQFF. In DNA form, the CDR3 reads TGTGCCAGCAGCGACCGCGGGACAGCGTATAATGAGCAGTTCTTC.

With respect to this clone: Other DNA sequences in the same sample also yield this CDR3. The chain is built from TRBV30 and TRBJ1-4; D uncertain. From germline, CDR1 is GTSNPN and CDR2 SVGIG (reference sequence). Trimming removed 0 bases from V and 4 bases from J, with 9 bases in between. The CDR3 is 14 residues long. The CDR3 DNA reads as TGTGCCTGGAGTGTAAAAGGTATTAATGAAAAACTGTTTTTT. Protein product: CAWSVKGINEKLFF.

This clone was counted only a few times. The chain has TRBV14 and TRBJ2-3, with TRBD2 matching 8 bases. CDR3 length: 15 residues. CDR1 and CDR2 (germline): SGHDN, FVKESK. Unmatched junction bases numbered 8, after V lost 4 bases and J lost 5 bases. In DNA, the CDR3 is TGTGCCAGCAGCCCCGTAGCGGGACCGAGAGATACGCAGTATTTT. Translated, it gives CASSPVAGPRDTQYF.

This clone was found many times. CDR3 region: CASKLAGNSYEQYF. The CDR3 bases are TGTGCCAGCAAGCTGGCGGGGAATTCCTACGAGCAGTACTTC. The chain couples TRBV6-6 to TRBJ2-7; D is possibly TRBD2 (6 bases). Germline lookup yields CDR1 MNHNY and CDR2 SVGAGI (reference sequence). This CDR3 has 14 amino acids. Trimming took off 7 bases at V and 1 base at J, with 14 bases between the two ends.

The chain has TRBV2 and TRBJ2-1; TRBD2 aligns across 10 bases. Per germline, CDR1 SNHLY and CDR2 FYNNEI. J gave up 2 bases and V 4 bases, and 2 bases lay outside the gene matches. The CDR3 is 15 amino acids. For the CDR3, the DNA is TGTGCCAGCAGTGGTAGCGGGGGGCCCTACAATGAGCAGTTCTTC. This encodes CASSGSGGPYNEQFF.

The genes are TRBV25-1 and TRBJ2-5; the D is unclear. V gave up 8 bases and J gave up 0 bases, with 10 bases separating them. The CDR3 consists of 13 residues. The germline V gene has CDR1 MGHDK and CDR2 SYGVNS. The CDR3 DNA reads as TGTGCCAGCCCTGACGCGTACCAAGAGACCCAGTACTTC. This gives the protein CASPDAYQETQYF.